Listed here are 17 T cell receptor beta chains from one sample, sequenced in a study of blood T cell repertoires in COVID-19. Sequencing used immunoSEQ multiplex PCR; TCRdb keeps in-frame clones, though not all of them. The sample contains roughly 98,000 clones, 82% of which appear only once. Input material: peripheral blood. The receptors were gathered from a man aged 65 to 85 with active or convalescent COVID-19.

This rearrangement joins TRBV10-2 to TRBJ1-1; 9 nucleotides align to TRBD1. Germline V gene lookup returns CDR1 WSHSY and CDR2 SAAADI. V was pared by 7 bases and J by 11 bases, with 14 bases of the junction left unmatched. There are 14 residues in the CDR3. In DNA form, the CDR3 reads TGCGCCAGCAAGGCTGGACAGGGGCTGTTTGGTGCTTTCTTT. Its protein is CASKAGQGLFGAFF.

Notes on this clone: No DNA is shown, since the ends of the CDR3 on it are uncertain; the CDR3 is the one TCRdb lists. The chain has TRBV19 and TRBJ2-5; the table gives TRBD2 as D, unverified against the DNA. Germline CDR1 LNHDA, CDR2 SQIVND (reference sequence). Ends included, the CDR3 has 12 residues. CDR3 sequence: CASTSGLAIPYF.

The chain has TRBV7-2 and TRBJ2-7; TRBD1 might be the D (6 bases). The CDR3 consists of 14 residues. The ends were cut back, 5 bases at V and 4 bases at J, with 15 bases in the middle. CDR1 is SGHTA, CDR2 FQGNSA, per germline. CDR3 sequence: CASSGGGAAYEQYF. The CDR3 DNA is TGTGCCAGCAGCGGTGGGGGCGCGGCGTACGAGCAGTACTTC.

V usage is TRBV2 and J usage is TRBJ2-7; 7 positions match TRBD2. CDR3 size: 17 residues. V gave up 5 bases and J gave up 0 bases; unmatched junction bases: 13. Germline loops: CDR1 SNHLY, CDR2 FYNNEI. CDR3 amino acids: CASSPARRAGTSYEQYF. The CDR3 nucleotides are TGTGCCAGCAGTCCCGCTAGACGAGCGGGGACCTCCTACGAGCAGTACTTC.

The rearrangement links TRBV19 to TRBJ2-2; TRBD2 is a possible D gene (6 bases). Germline CDR1 is LNHDA and CDR2 is SQIVND (reference sequence). V dropped 8 bases and J dropped 6 bases, with 13 bases sitting between them. There are 13 residues in the CDR3. The CDR3 reads CASGLQESGELFF. The CDR3 DNA reads as TGTGCCAGTGGACTACAGGAATCCGGGGAGCTGTTTTTT.

Here the CDR3 DNA reads TGTGCCAGCAGCCAAATCGCCAGGGCTGGCTACACCTTC. It is translated as CASSQIARAGYTF. The V and J genes are TRBV7-2 and TRBJ1-2; D possibly corresponds to TRBD1 (5 bases). Trimming cost V 5 bases and J 7 bases, with 14 bases left between them. Per the germline V gene, CDR1 is SGHTA and CDR2 is FQGNSA. The CDR3 spans 13 residues.

This chain uses TRBV5-5 with TRBJ2-1; perhaps TRBD2 as D (5 bases). The V end was cut by 2 bases, the J end by 2 bases, with 11 bases between. This CDR3 comprises 15 residues. Germline V CDR1 and CDR2: SGHKS, YYEKEE (reference sequence). This CDR3 reads CASSFVGEPYNEQFF. The CDR3 DNA sequence: TGTGCCAGCAGCTTTGTCGGGGAACCCTACAATGAGCAGTTCTTC.

The chain carries TRBV14 and TRBJ1-1; D is unresolved. CDR1 and CDR2 from the germline V gene are SGHDN and FVKESK. Trimming shortened V by 1 base and J by 5 bases, and 8 bases separated the two germline ends. The CDR3 length is 13 residues. DNA of the CDR3: TGTGCCAGCAGCCAAGCCTACCTTACTGAAGCTTTCTTT. It yields the protein CASSQAYLTEAFF. The whole variable domain, filled in from reference TRBV14 and TRBJ1-1, reads EAGVTQFPSHSVIEKGQTVTLRCDPISGHDNLYWYRRVMGKEIKFLLHFVKESKQDESGMPNNRFLAERTGGTYSTLKVQPAELEDSGVYFCASSQAYLTEAFFGQGTRLTVV.

The chain carries TRBV11-1 and TRBJ1-1; the D is unclear. The CDR3 consists of 14 residues. With 6 bases removed from V and 1 base from J, the gap between germline ends came to 12 bases. CDR1 and CDR2 (germline): SGHAT, FQDESV (reference sequence). The CDR3 bases are TGTGCCAGCAGAAAAGGTTCGGGGAACACTGAAGCTTTCTTT. Its protein is CASRKGSGNTEAFF.

The chain couples TRBV29-1 to TRBJ2-2, with TRBD1 matching over 8 bases. V was pared by 5 bases and J by 3 bases, with 8 bases of the junction left unmatched. Germline CDR1 reads SQVTM; CDR2 reads ANQGSEA. This CDR3 has 15 residues. The CDR3 DNA sequence: TGCAGCGTTAAGAAACAGGGGGTCGACACCGGGGAGCTGTTTTTT. Translation gives CSVKKQGVDTGELFF.

V and J are TRBV11-3 and TRBJ2-5, with unresolved D. CDR1 is SGHNT and CDR2 is YENEEA in the germline V gene. The V gene lost 2 bases and the J gene lost 4 bases, with 8 bases spanning the gap. The CDR3 consists of 13 residues. Here the CDR3 DNA reads TGTGCCAGCAGCTTACAAACAACAGAGACCCAGTACTTC. Its translation is CASSLQTTETQYF.

The genes are TRBV3-1 (or the pseudogene TRBV3-2) and TRBJ1-5; no reliable D call. Germline CDR1 and CDR2: LGHDT and YNNKEL (reference sequence). V lost 0 bases and J lost 6, with 6 bases in between. The CDR3 totals 13 residues. The CDR3 bases are TGTGCCAGCAGCCAAGATGGAGGTCAGCCCCAGCATTTT. Its translation: CASSQDGGQPQHF.

This clone was counted between two and nine times. The chain links TRBV9 to TRBJ2-2; TRBD2 matches at 7 bases. Per the germline V gene, CDR1 is SGDLS and CDR2 is YYNGEE. This CDR3 has 15 amino acids. V lost 7 bases and J lost 8; bases outside the gene matches: 14. In DNA, the CDR3 is TGTGCCAGCGGGGCGGGAGAGCCTCCCAGGGGGGAGCTGTTTTTT. Its translation: CASGAGEPPRGELFF.

This sequence joins TRBV6-2 or TRBV6-3 and TRBJ2-7, with 9 bases identical to TRBD2. V shed 2 bases, J shed 3 bases, and the junction held 5 bases outside the gene matches. CDR3 length: 15 residues. Germline V gene lookup returns CDR1 MNHEY and CDR2 SVGEGT. CDR3: CASSYGGTSRYEQYF. In DNA form, the CDR3 reads TGTGCCAGCAGTTACGGCGGGACTAGCCGCTACGAGCAGTACTTC.

This clone came up a few times. The chain couples TRBV24-1 to TRBJ1-5; a possible D gene is TRBD1 (5 bases). V lost 5 bases and J lost 1, with 11 bases in between. The germline CDR1 and CDR2 sequences are KGHDR and SFDVKD. The CDR3 length is 15 residues. The CDR3 is CATSAGGESNQPQHF. DNA for the CDR3: TGTGCCACCAGTGCCGGGGGTGAAAGCAATCAGCCCCAGCATTTT.

The rearrangement links TRBV5-1 to TRBJ1-1, with 10 bases identical to TRBD1. This CDR3 is 13 amino acids long. Germline CDR1 reads SGHRS; CDR2 reads YFSETQ. J lost 2 bases, V lost 7 bases, and 2 bases had no gene match. The DNA for the CDR3 is TGCGCCAGCGGGACAGGGGACAACACTGAAGCTTTCTTT. This codes for CASGTGDNTEAFF.

This clone turned up a few times. The J gene is TRBJ2-7, the V gene TRBV30, with TRBD1 as a possible D gene (7 bases). Trimming took 2 bases from V and 3 from J, leaving 20 bases between them. The CDR3 has 16 amino acids. From germline, CDR1 is GTSNPN and CDR2 SVGIG (reference sequence). CDR3 in amino acids: CAWSRLRGEQGYEQYF. In nucleotides, the CDR3 is TGTGCCTGGAGTCGACTCAGGGGGGAACAGGGCTACGAGCAGTACTTC.